The clone carrying this T cell receptor (beta chain) turned up a few times. Its antigen is not identified. General observations from the study: In terms of TCR gene usage, tumor memory CD4+ T cells clustered together with blood and lymph node memory CD4+ cells, as well as with lymph node naive CD4+ cells. Tumor Treg TCRs overlapped most with tumor naive CD4+ cells.

Memory CD4+ cells were defined as CD4+CD45RO+CD25-. Full-length variable regions came from constant-region reverse primers plus semi-nested Nested Universal Primer A PCR. MiXCR, run by TCRdb on the 5' RACE reads, gives a single entry per CDR3 protein. The data contain tens of thousands of distinct CDR3 sequences, approximately 24% of them singletons. There are 14 residues in the CDR3. Trimming removed 3 bases from V and 1 base from J, with 10 bases in between. Germline lookup yields CDR1 MNHEY and CDR2 SMNVEV (reference sequence). Sequenced input: memory CD4+ T cells sorted from blood. Subset meaning: memory CD4+ T cells, CD4+CD45RO+CD25-. The TCR was taken from a female donor with breast cancer. The J gene is TRBJ2-7, the V gene TRBV27, with D perhaps given as TRBD1 or TRBD2 (5 bases each). The CDR3 DNA reads as TGTGCCAGCAGTTTGGGACGAATTTCCTACGAGCAGTACTTC. Translating it yields CASSLGRISYEQYF.